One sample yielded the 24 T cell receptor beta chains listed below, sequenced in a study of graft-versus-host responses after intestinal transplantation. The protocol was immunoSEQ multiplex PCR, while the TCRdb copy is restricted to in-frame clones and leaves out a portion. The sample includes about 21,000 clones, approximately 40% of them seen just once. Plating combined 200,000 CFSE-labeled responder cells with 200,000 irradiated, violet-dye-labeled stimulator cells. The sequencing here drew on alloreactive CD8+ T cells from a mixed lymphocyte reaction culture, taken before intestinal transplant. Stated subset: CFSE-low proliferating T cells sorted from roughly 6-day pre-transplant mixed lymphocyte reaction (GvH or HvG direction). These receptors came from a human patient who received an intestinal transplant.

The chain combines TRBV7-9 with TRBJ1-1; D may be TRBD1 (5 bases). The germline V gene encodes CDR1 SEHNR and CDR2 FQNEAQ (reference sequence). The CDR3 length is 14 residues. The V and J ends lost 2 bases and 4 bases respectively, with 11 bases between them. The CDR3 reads CASSLTGGGTEAFF. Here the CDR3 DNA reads TGTGCCAGCAGCTTAACCGGGGGAGGCACTGAAGCTTTCTTT.

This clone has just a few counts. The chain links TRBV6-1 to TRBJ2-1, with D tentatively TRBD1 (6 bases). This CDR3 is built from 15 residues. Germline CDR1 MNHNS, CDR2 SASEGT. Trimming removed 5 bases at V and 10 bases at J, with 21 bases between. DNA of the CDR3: TGTGCCAGCAGTTCAGAGGGGGTAATTCCGACAGAGCAGTTCTTC. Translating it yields CASSSEGVIPTEQFF.

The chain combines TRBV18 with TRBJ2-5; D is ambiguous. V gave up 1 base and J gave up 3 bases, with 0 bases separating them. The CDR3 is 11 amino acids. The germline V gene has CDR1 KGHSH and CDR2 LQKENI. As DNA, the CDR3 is TGTGCCAGCTCACCACAAGAGACCCAGTACTTC. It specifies CASSPQETQYF.

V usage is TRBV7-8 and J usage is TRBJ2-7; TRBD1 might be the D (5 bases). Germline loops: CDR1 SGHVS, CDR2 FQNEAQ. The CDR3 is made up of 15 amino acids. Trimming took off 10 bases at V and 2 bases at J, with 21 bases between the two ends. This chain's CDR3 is CATQKGPQRPYEQYF. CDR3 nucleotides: TGTGCCACACAGAAGGGGCCCCAGAGGCCCTACGAGCAGTACTTC. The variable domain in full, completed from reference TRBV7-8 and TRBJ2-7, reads GAGVSQSPRYKVAKRGQDVALRCDPISGHVSLFWYQQALGQGPEFLTYFQNEAQLDKSGLPSDRFFAERPEGSVSTLKIQRTQQEDSAVYLCATQKGPQRPYEQYFGPGTRLTVT.

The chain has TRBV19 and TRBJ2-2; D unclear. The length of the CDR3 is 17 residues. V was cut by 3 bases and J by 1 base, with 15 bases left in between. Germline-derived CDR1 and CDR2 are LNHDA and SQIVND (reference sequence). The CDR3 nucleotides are TGTGCCAGTAGTATCGATGTGGGCGCAGGGAACACCGGGGAGCTGTTTTTT. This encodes CASSIDVGAGNTGELFF.

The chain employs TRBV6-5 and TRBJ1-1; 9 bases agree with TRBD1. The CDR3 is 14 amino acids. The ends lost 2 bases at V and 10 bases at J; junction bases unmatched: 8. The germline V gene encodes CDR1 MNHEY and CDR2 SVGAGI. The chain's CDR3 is CASSYEDRGTPAFF. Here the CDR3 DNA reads TGTGCCAGCAGTTACGAAGACAGGGGGACTCCAGCTTTCTTT.

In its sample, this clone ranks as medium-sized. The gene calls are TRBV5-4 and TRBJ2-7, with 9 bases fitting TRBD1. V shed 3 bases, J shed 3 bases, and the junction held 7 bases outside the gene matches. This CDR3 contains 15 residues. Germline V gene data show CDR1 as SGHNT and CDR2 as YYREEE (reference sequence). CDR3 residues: CASSSGTGFLYEQYF. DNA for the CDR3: TGTGCCAGCAGCTCCGGGACAGGGTTTCTCTACGAGCAGTACTTC.

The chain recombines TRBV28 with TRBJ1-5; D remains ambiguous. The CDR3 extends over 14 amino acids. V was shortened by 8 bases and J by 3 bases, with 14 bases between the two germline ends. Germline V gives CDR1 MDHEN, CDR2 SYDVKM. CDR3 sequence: CASERPGYNQPQHF. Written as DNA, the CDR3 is TGTGCCAGCGAAAGGCCGGGGTACAATCAGCCCCAGCATTTT.

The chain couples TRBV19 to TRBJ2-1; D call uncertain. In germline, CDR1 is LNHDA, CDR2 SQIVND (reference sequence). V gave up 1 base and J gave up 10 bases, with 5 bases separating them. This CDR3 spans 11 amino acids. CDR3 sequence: CASSIGPEQFF. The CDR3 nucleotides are TGTGCCAGTAGTATAGGGCCAGAGCAGTTCTTC.

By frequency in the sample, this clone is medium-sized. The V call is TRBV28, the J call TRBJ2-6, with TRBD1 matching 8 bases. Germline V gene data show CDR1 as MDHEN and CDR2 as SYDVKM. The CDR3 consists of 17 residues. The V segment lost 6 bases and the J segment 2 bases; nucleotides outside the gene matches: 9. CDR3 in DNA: TGTGCCAGCAGCCCCGTTCAGGGGGCGCCTGGGGCCAACGTCCTGACTTTC. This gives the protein CASSPVQGAPGANVLTF. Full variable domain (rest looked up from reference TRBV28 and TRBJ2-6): DVKVTQSSRYLVKRTGEKVFLECVQDMDHENMFWYRQDPGLGLRLIYFSYDVKMKEKGDIPEGYSVSREKKERFSLILESASTNQTSMYLCASSPVQGAPGANVLTFGAGSRLTVL.

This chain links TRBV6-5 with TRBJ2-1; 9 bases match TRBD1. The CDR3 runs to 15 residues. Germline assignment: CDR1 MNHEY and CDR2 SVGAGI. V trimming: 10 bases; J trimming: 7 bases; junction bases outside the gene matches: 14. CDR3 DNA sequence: TGTGCCACCTCACCCCGGGGACAGGGCACGAATGAGCAGTTCTTC. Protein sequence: CATSPRGQGTNEQFF.

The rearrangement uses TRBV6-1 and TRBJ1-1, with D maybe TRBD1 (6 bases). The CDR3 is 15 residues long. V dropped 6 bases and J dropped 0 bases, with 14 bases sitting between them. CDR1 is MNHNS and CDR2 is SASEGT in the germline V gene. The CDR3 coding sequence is TGTGCCAGCAGCAAGACAGGCCTGATGAACACTGAAGCTTTCTTT. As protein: CASSKTGLMNTEAFF.

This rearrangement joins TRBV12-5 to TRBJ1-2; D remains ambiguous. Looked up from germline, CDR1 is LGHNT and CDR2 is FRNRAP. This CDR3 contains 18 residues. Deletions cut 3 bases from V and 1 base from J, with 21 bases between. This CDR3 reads CASGFRAIRKLINYGYTF. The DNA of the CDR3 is TGTGCTAGTGGTTTTAGGGCTATACGCAAGCTGATTAACTATGGCTACACCTTC.

The CDR3 DNA sequence: TGTGCCAGCATAAGAGGGGGGTTGATGAACACTGAAGCTTTCTTT. Amino acids: CASIRGGLMNTEAFF. This chain links TRBV28 with TRBJ1-1; possible D gene TRBD1, 6 bases. The length of the CDR3 is 15 residues. CDR1 and CDR2 (germline): MDHEN, SYDVKM. V dropped 7 bases and J dropped 0 bases, with 15 bases sitting between them.

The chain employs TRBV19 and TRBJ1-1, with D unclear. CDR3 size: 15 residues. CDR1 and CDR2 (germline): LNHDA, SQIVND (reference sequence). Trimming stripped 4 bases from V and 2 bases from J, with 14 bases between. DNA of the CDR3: TGTGCCAGTAGTACCCAAGGGCATATAAACACTGAAGCTTTCTTT. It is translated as CASSTQGHINTEAFF.

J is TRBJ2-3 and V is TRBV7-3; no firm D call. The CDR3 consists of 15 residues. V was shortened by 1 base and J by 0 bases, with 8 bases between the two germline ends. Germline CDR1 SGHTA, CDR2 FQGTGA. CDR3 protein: CASSLNWGSTDTQYF. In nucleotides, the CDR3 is TGTGCCAGCAGCTTAAACTGGGGTAGCACAGATACGCAGTATTTT.

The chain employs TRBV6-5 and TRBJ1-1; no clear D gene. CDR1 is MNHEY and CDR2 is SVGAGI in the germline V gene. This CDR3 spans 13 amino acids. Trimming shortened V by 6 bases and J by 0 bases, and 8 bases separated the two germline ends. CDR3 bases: TGTGCCAGCAGGGAGATAATGAACACTGAAGCTTTCTTT. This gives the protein CASREIMNTEAFF.

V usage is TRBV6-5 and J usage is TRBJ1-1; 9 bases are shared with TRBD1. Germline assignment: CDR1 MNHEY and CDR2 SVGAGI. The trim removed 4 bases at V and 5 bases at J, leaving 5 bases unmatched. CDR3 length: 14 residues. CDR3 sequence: CASSSGQGRTEAFF. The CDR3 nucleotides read TGTGCCAGCAGTTCCGGACAGGGGCGGACTGAAGCTTTCTTT.

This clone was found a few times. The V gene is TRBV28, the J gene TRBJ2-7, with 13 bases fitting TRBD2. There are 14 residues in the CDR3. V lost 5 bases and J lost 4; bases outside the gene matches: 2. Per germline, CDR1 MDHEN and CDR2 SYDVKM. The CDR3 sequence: CASSLLAGGYEQYF. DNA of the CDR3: TGTGCCAGCAGTCTACTAGCGGGGGGGTACGAGCAGTACTTC.

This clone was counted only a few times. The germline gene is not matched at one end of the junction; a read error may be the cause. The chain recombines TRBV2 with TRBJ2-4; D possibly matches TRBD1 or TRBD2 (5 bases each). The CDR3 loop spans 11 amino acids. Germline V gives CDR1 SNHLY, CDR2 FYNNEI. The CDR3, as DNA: TGTGCCAGCACCCGGGACCGATCGTCTAAGTTC. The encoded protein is CASTRDRSSKF.

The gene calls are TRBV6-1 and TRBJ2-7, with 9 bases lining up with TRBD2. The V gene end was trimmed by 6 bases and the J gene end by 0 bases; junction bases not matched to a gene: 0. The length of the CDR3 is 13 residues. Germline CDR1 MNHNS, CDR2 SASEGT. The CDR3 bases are TGTGCCAGCAGGACTAGCGGCTCCTACGAGCAGTACTTC. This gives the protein CASRTSGSYEQYF.

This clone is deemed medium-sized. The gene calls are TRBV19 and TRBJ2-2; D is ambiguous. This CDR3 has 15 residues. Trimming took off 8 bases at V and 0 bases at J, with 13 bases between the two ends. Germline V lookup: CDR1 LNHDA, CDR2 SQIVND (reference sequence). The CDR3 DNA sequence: TGTGCCAGTCGGTTGACAAGCACGAACACCGGGGAGCTGTTTTTT. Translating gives CASRLTSTNTGELFF.

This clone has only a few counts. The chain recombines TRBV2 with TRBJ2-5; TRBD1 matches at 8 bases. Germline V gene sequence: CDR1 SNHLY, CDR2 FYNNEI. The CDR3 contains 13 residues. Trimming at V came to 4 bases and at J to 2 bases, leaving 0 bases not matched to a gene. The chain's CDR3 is CASSGQGQETQYF. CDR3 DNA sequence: TGTGCCAGCAGTGGACAGGGGCAAGAGACCCAGTACTTC.

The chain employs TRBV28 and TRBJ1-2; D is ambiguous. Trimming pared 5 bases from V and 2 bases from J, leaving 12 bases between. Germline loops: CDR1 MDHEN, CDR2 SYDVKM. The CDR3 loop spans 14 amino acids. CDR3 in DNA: TGTGCCAGCAGTCCGAGCGACAAAAACTATGGCTACACCTTC. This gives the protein CASSPSDKNYGYTF.